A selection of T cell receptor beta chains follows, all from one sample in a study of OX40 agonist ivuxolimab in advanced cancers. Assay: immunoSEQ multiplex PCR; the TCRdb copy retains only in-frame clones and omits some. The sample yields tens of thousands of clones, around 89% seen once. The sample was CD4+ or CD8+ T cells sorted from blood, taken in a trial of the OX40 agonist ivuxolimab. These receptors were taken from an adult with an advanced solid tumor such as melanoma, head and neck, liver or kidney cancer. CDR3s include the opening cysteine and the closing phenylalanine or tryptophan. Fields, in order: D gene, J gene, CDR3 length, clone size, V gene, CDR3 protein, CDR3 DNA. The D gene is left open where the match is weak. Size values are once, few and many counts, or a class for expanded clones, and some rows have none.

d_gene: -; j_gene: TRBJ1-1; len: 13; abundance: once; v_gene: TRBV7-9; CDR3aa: CASSWGSNTEAFF; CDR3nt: TGTGCCAGCAGCTGGGGCTCGAACACTGAAGCTTTCTTT
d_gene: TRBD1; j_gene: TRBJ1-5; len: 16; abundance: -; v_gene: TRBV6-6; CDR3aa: CASYSTDRGTHQPQHF; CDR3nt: TGTGCCAGCTATTCAACGGACAGGGGGACCCATCAGCCCCAGCATTTT
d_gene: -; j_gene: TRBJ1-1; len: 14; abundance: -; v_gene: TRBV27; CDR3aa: CASSLADRNTEAFF; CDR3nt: TGTGCCAGCAGTTTGGCGGACAGGAACACTGAAGCTTTCTTT
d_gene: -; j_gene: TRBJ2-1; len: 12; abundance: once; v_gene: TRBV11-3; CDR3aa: CASGRGGNEQFF; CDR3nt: TGTGCCAGCGGGAGGGGGGGCAATGAGCAGTTCTTC
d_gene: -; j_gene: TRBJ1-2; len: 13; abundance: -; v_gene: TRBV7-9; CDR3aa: CASSLGQGYGYTF; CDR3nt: TGTGCCAGCAGCTTAGGGCAGGGATATGGCTACACCTTC
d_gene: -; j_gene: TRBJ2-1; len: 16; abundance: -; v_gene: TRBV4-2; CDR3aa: CASSSADGARYNEQFF; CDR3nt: TGTGCCAGCAGCTCCGCGGACGGGGCGAGATACAATGAGCAGTTCTTC
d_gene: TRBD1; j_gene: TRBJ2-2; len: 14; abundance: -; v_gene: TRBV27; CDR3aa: CARKKDRGTGELFF; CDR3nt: TGTGCCAGAAAAAAGGACAGGGGCACCGGGGAGCTGTTTTTT
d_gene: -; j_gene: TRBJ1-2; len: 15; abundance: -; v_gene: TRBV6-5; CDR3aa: CASSRTQGSSGGYTF; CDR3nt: TGTGCCAGCAGTAGAACCCAGGGGAGCTCGGGTGGCTACACCTTC
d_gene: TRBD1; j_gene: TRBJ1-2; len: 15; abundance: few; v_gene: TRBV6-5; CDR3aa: CASSYNGQVIYGYTF; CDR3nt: TGTGCCAGCAGCTACAATGGACAGGTCATCTATGGCTACACCTTC
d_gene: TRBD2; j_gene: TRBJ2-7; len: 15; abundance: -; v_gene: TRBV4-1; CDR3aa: CASSLTSGGSYEQYF; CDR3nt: TGCGCCAGCAGCCTCACTAGCGGGGGGTCCTACGAGCAGTACTTC
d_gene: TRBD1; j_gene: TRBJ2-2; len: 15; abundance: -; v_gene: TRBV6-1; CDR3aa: CASSESGQDTGELFF; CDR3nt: TGTGCCAGCAGTGAATCGGGACAGGACACCGGGGAGCTGTTTTTT
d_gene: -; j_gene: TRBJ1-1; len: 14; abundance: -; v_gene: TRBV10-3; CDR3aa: CAISERDGISEAFF; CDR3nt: TGTGCCATCAGTGAGCGGGACGGAATTTCTGAAGCTTTCTTT
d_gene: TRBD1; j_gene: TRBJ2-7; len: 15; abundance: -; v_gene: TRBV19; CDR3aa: CASSIGRTGTYEQYF; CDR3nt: TGTGCCAGTAGTATAGGTCGGACAGGGACCTACGAGCAGTACTTC
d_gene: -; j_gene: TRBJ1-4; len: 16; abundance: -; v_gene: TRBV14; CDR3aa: CASSQTLRDTKEKLFF; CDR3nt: TGTGCCAGCAGCCAGACGCTCCGGGACACTAAAGAAAAACTGTTTTTT
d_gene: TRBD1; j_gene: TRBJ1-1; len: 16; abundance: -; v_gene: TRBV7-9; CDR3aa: CASSQTGGGFRGEAFF; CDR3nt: TGTGCCAGCAGCCAGACAGGGGGCGGCTTTCGAGGTGAAGCTTTCTTT
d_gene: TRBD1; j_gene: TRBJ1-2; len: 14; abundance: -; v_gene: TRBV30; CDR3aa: CAWSTQGGSVAIYF; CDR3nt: TGTGCCTGGAGTACACAGGGGGGCTCGGTCGCCATTTATTTC
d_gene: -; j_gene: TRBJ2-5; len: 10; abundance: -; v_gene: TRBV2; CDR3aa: CASGRETQYF; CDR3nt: TGTGCCAGCGGTCGAGAGACCCAGTACTTC
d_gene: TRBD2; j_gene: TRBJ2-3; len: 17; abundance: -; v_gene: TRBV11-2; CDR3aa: CASSSPGTSGFKDTQYF; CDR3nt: TGTGCCAGCAGCTCCCCCGGGACTAGCGGGTTTAAAGATACGCAGTATTTT
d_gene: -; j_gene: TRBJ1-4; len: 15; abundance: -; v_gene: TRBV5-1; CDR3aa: CASSLEGHKNEKLFF; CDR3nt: TGCGCCAGCAGCTTGGAGGGCCACAAGAATGAAAAACTGTTTTTT
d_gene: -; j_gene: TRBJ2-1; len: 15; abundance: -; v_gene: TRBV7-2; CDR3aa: CASSTMRSSYNEQFF; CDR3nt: TGTGCCAGCAGCACAATGAGAAGCTCCTACAATGAGCAGTTCTTC
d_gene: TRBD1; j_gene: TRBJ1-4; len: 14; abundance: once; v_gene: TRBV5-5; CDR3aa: CASSSGQQNEKLFF; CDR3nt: TGTGCCAGCAGCTCGGGACAGCAGAATGAAAAACTGTTTTTT
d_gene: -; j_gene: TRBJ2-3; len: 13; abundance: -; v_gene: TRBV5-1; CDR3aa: CASSLGPTDTQYF; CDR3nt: TGCGCCAGCAGCTTGGGTCCCACAGATACGCAGTATTTT
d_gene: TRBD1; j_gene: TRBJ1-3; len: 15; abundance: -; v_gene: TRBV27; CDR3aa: CASSRQGASGNTIYF; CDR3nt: TGTGCCAGCAGTAGACAGGGGGCTTCTGGAAACACCATATATTTT
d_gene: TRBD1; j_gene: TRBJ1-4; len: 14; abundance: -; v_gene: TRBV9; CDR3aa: CASSPGQLNEKLFF; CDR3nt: TGTGCCAGCTCTCCGGGACAGCTAAATGAAAAACTGTTTTTT
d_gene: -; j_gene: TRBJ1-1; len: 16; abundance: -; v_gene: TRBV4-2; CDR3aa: CASSQDTLGGNTEAFF; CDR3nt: TGTGCCAGCAGCCAAGATACCCTAGGGGGGAACACTGAAGCTTTCTTT
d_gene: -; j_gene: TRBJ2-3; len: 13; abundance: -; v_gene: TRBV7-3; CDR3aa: CASSSLFTDTQYF; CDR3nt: TGTGCCAGCAGCTCGTTATTCACAGATACGCAGTATTTT
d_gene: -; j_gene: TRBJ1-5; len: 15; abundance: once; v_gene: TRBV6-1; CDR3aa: CASFPRREPYQPQHF; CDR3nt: TGTGCCAGCTTTCCTAGGAGGGAACCGTATCAGCCCCAGCATTTT
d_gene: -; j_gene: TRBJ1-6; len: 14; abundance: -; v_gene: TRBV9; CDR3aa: CASSPRGRDSPLHF; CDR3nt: TGTGCCAGCAGCCCCCGGGGGCGGGATTCACCCCTCCACTTT
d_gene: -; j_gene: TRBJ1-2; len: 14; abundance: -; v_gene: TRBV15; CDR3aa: CATSRDARADGYTF; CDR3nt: TGTGCCACCAGCAGAGATGCCAGGGCCGATGGCTACACCTTC
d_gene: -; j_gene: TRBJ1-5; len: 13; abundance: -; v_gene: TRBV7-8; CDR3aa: CASSVDKTQPQHF; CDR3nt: TGTGCCAGCAGCGTCGACAAAACGCAGCCCCAGCATTTT
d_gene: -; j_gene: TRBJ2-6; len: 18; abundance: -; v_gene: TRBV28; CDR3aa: CASSSLRGASMGANVLTF; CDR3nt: TGTGCCAGCAGTTCCCTAAGGGGCGCCAGTATGGGGGCCAACGTCCTGACTTTC
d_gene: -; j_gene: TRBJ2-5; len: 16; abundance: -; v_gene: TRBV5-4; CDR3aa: CASSPRAPSNQETQYF; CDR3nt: TGTGCCAGCAGTCCTAGGGCCCCTAGCAACCAAGAGACCCAGTACTTC
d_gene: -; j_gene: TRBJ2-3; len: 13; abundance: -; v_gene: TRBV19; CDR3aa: CASSWLIGDTQYF; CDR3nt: TGTGCCAGTAGTTGGTTGATAGGGGATACGCAGTATTTT
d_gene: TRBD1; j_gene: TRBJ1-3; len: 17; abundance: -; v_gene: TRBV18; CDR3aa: CASSPDTAGGSGNTIYF; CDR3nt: TGTGCCAGCTCACCCGACACGGCAGGGGGATCTGGAAACACCATATATTTT
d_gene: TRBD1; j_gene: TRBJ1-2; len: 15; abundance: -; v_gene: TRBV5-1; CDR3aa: CASSPGTGGNYGYTF; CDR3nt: TGCGCCAGCAGCCCCGGGACAGGGGGCAACTATGGCTACACCTTC
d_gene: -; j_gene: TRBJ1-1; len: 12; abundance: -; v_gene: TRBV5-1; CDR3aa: CASSLEGTEAFF; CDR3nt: TGCGCCAGCAGCTTGGAGGGCACTGAAGCTTTCTTT
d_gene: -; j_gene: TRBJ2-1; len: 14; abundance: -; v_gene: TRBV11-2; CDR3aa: CASSLVPGLNEQFF; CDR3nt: TGTGCCAGCAGCTTAGTTCCGGGACTGAATGAGCAGTTCTTC
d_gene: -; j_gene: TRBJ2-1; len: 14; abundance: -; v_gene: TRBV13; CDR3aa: CASSPRAGGSEQFF; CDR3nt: TGTGCCAGCAGCCCCCGAGCCGGCGGCAGTGAGCAGTTCTTC
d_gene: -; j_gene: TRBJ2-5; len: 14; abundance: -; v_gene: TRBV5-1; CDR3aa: CASSLASGEETQYF; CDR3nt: TGCGCCAGCAGCTTGGCATCAGGGGAAGAGACCCAGTACTTC
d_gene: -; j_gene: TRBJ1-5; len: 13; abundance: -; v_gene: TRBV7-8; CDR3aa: CASSLGLGQPQHF; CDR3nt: TGTGCCAGCAGCTTAGGGTTGGGTCAGCCCCAGCATTTT
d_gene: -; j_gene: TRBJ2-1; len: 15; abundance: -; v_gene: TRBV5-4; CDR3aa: CASSLNPSSYNEQFF; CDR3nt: TGTGCCAGCAGCTTGAATCCGAGCTCCTACAATGAGCAGTTCTTC
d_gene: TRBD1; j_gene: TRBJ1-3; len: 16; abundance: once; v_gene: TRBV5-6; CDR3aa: CASSSGTGVRGNTIYF; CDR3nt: TGTGCCAGCAGCTCGGGGACAGGGGTAAGAGGAAACACCATATATTTT
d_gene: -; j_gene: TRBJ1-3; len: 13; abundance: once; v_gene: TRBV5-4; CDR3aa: CASSLLGGNTIYF; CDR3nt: TGTGCCAGCAGCCTGCTAGGCGGAAACACCATATATTTT
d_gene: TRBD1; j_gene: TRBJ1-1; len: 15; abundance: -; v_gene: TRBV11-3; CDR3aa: CASSFGTGANTEAFF; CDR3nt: TGTGCCAGCAGTTTTGGGACAGGGGCGAACACTGAAGCTTTCTTT
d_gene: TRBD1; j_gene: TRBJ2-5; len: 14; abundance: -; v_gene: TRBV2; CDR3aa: CASRLGTGTETQYF; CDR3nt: TGTGCCAGCAGATTAGGGACAGGGACAGAGACCCAGTACTTC
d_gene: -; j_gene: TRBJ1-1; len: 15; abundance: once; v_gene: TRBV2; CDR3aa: CASSPQGIMNTEAFF; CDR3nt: TGTGCCAGCAGTCCCCAGGGGATTATGAACACTGAAGCTTTCTTT
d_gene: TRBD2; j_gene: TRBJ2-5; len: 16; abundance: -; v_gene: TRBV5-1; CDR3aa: CASSSGTSGHGETQYF; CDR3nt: TGCGCCAGCAGCTCGGGGACTAGCGGGCATGGGGAGACCCAGTACTTC
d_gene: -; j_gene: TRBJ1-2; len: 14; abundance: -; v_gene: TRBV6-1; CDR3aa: CASSAGLQNYGYTF; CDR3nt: TGTGCCAGCAGCGCGGGACTGCAGAACTATGGCTACACCTTC
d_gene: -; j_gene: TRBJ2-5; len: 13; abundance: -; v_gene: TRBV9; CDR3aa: CASSSGELETQYF; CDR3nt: TGTGCCAGCAGCTCAGGGGAGCTGGAGACCCAGTACTTC
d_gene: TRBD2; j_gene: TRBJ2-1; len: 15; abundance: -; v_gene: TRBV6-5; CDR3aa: CASSLTSGGYNEQFF; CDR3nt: TGTGCCAGCAGTCTGACTAGCGGGGGGTACAATGAGCAGTTCTTC
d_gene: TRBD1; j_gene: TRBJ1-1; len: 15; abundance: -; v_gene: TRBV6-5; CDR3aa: CASSYADRMNTEAFF; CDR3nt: TGTGCCAGCAGTTACGCGGACAGGATGAACACTGAAGCTTTCTTT
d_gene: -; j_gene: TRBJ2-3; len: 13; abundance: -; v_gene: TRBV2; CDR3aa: CASSGPGADTQYF; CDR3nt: TGTGCCAGCAGTGGACCAGGGGCAGATACGCAGTATTTT
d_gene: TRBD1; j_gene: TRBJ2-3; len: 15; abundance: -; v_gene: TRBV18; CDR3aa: CASSPGQGFTDTQYF; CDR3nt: TGTGCCAGCTCACCGGGACAGGGATTCACAGATACGCAGTATTTT
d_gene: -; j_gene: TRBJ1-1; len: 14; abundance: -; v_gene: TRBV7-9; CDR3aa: CASSLDQGDAEAFF; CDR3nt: TGTGCCAGCAGCTTAGATCAGGGTGATGCTGAAGCTTTCTTT
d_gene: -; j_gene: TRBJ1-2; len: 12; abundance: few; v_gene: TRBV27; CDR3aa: CASSPAGEGYTF; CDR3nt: TGTGCCAGCAGCCCGGCAGGGGAGGGCTACACCTTC
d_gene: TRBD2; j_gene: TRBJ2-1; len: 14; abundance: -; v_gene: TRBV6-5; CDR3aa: CASKAGGRANEQFF; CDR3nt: TGTGCCAGCAAAGCGGGGGGCCGGGCCAATGAGCAGTTCTTC